There are many counts of the clone carrying this TCR beta chain. Germline CDR1 reads MGHRA; CDR2 reads YSYEKL. CDR3 length: 16 amino acids. J lost 6 bases, V lost 3 bases, and 10 bases had no gene match. Each CDR3 protein gets one entry after TCRdb re-called the PCR reads with MiXCR. The repertoire holds about 54,000 distinct CDR3 sequences, about 25% seen once, with around 2% in the top ten. This sample was taken from a study of molecular identifiers for immune sequencing clone quantification. The genes are TRBV4-1 and TRBJ1-1; TRBD1 matches 10 bases. The TCR comes from a human donor in good health. Some libraries in this study had Jurkat cell RNA spiked in. The material sequenced was naive CD8+ T cells from blood, with Jurkat cell RNA spiked in. The subset: FACS-sorted CD8+CD4-CCR7+CD45RA+ naive T cells. As DNA, the CDR3 is TGCGCCAGCAGCCACGTCCCGGGACAGGGGAGGGCTGAAGCTTTCTTT. It codes for CASSHVPGQGRAEAFF.